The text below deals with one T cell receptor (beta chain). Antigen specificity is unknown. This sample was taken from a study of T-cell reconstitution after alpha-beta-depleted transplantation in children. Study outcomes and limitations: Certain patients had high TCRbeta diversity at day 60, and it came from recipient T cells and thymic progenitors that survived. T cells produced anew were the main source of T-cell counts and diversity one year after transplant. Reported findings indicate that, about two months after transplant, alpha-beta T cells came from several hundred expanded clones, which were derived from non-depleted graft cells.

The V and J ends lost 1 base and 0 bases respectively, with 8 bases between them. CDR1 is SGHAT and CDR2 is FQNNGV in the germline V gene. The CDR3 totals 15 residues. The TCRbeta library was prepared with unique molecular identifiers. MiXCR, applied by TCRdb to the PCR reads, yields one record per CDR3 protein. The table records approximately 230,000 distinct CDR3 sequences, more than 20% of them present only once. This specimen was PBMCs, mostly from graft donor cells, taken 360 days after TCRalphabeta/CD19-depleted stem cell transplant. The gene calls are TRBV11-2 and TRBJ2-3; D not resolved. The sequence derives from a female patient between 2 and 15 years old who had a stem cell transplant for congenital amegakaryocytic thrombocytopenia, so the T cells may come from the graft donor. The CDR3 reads CASSLVHDSTDTQYF. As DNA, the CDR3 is TGTGCCAGCAGCTTAGTCCACGATAGCACAGATACGCAGTATTTT.